The 21 T cell receptor beta chains listed next were all sequenced from one sample in a study of CD8+ T cells in alopecia areata. Extraction and reverse transcription of RNA yielded cDNA as the sequencing template. Assay: immunoSEQ multiplex PCR; the TCRdb copy retains only in-frame clones and omits some. The repertoire has over 120,000 clones, approximately 50% of them found once; the top ten carry 0.85% to 1%. Here the sequenced sample was CD4+ T cells sorted from blood, taken at week 0. These TCRs come from a human donor with alopecia areata.

CDR3 sequence: CSAAGTGGQPQHF. CDR3 coding DNA: TGCAGCGCCGCCGGGACAGGAGGGCAGCCCCAGCATTTT. The chain combines TRBV29-1 with TRBJ1-5; the match to TRBD1 covers 8 bases. J was trimmed by 7 bases and V by 7 bases; bases with no gene match: 9. The CDR3 is 13 residues long. Germline loops: CDR1 SQVTM, CDR2 ANQGSEA.

The rearrangement links TRBV15 to TRBJ2-5, with a tentative D call TRBD2 (5 bases). Per the germline V gene, CDR1 is LNHNV and CDR2 is YYDKDF (reference sequence). Deletions cut 3 bases from V and 2 bases from J, with 13 bases between. The CDR3 contains 15 residues. CDR3 amino acids: CATSRAGQVQETQYF. CDR3 in DNA: TGTGCCACCAGCAGGGCGGGCCAGGTACAAGAGACCCAGTACTTC.

This chain uses TRBV30 with TRBJ1-3; D is ambiguous. This CDR3 has 14 residues. Germline assignment: CDR1 GTSNPN and CDR2 SVGIG (reference sequence). Trimming left V 2 bases short and J 4 bases short, with 12 bases between. The CDR3 spells CAWSPPPRGNTIYF. CDR3 DNA: TGTGCCTGGAGTCCCCCCCCGAGGGGAAACACCATATATTTT.

This clone was counted a few times. The V call is TRBV29-1, the J call TRBJ1-2; D is unresolved. Looked up from germline, CDR1 is SQVTM and CDR2 is ANQGSEA. The CDR3 is made up of 12 amino acids. V lost 4 bases to trimming and J lost 4 bases, with 10 bases between them. Here the CDR3 reads CSVAGIGYGYTF. The CDR3 DNA reads TGCAGCGTTGCCGGGATAGGCTATGGCTACACCTTC.

This clone was found a few times. The chain carries TRBV4-2 and TRBJ1-1; D ambiguous. V lost 1 base to trimming and J lost 0 bases, with 6 bases between them. The CDR3 runs to 14 residues. Germline values: CDR1 LGHNA, CDR2 YNFKEQ. Written as DNA, the CDR3 is TGTGCCAGCAGCCAAGCGGGCATGAACACTGAAGCTTTCTTT. It is translated as CASSQAGMNTEAFF.

This chain links TRBV25-1 with TRBJ2-1; unclear D gene. Germline CDR1 and CDR2: MGHDK and SYGVNS. The length of the CDR3 is 15 residues. V was cut by 2 bases and J by 0 bases, with 8 bases left in between. The DNA for the CDR3 is TGTGCCAGCAGTGAAGTAGCCAGCTCCTACAATGAGCAGTTCTTC. This gives the protein CASSEVASSYNEQFF.

The J gene is TRBJ1-2, the V gene TRBV2; TRBD1 is a possible D gene (6 bases). Looked up from germline, CDR1 is SNHLY and CDR2 is FYNNEI. The CDR3 is 11 residues long. The ends were cut back, 11 bases at V and 8 bases at J, with 15 bases in the middle. The DNA of the CDR3 is TGTGCCGCAGGGGCAGGGACGGGCTACACCTTC. Its protein product is CAAGAGTGYTF.

This clone was detected only a few times. This chain connects TRBV29-1 to TRBJ1-2; 8 nucleotides match TRBD1. The CDR3 is 13 residues long. CDR1 SQVTM and CDR2 ANQGSEA come from the germline V gene. With 6 bases clipped from V and 8 bases from J, the junction kept 11 bases outside the gene matches. CDR3: CSVADRVRVGYTF. CDR3 coding DNA: TGCAGCGTAGCGGACAGGGTCAGAGTGGGCTACACCTTC.

V is TRBV29-1 and J is TRBJ2-5, with D perhaps given as TRBD1 or TRBD2 (5 bases each). CDR3 size: 12 residues. Germline V gives CDR1 SQVTM, CDR2 ANQGSEA. V was cut by 4 bases and J by 5 bases, with 11 bases left in between. The CDR3: CSVAGARETQYF. In DNA, the CDR3 is TGCAGCGTTGCCGGGGCGCGGGAGACCCAGTACTTC. The full variable domain, in which reference TRBV29-1 and TRBJ2-5 provide the parts outside the CDR3, is SAVISQKPSRDICQRGTSLTIQCQVDSQVTMMFWYRQQPGQSLTLIATANQGSEATYESGFVIDKFPISRPNLTFSTLTVSNMSPEDSSIYLCSVAGARETQYFGPGTRLLVL.

This clone turned up a few times. The rearrangement links TRBV2 to TRBJ1-2; TRBD1 matches at 7 bases. The J segment lost 6 bases and the V segment lost 6 bases, leaving 4 bases of the junction unmatched. The CDR3 covers 12 residues. Germline CDR1 SNHLY, CDR2 FYNNEI. The CDR3 loop reads CASSLTGHGYTF. CDR3 bases: TGTGCCAGCAGCCTGACAGGGCATGGCTACACCTTC.

This clone has a handful of counts. This CDR3 is CASSPSIGGSEQYF. The CDR3 region has the DNA TGTGCCAGCAGCCCCTCTATAGGGGGTAGCGAGCAGTACTTC. This chain joins TRBV6-5 and TRBJ2-7; perhaps TRBD1 as D (6 bases). Germline V gene data show CDR1 as MNHEY and CDR2 as SVGAGI. Trimming shortened V by 6 bases and J by 6 bases, and 18 bases separated the two germline ends. This CDR3 is 14 amino acids long.

The chain employs TRBV7-2 and TRBJ2-7, with 7 bases fitting TRBD2. This CDR3 is built from 12 residues. CDR1 is SGHTA and CDR2 is FQGNSA in the germline V gene. The ends lost 8 bases at V and 5 bases at J; junction bases unmatched: 6. CDR3: CASGRAGDEQYF. In nucleotides, the CDR3 is TGTGCCAGCGGGAGGGCCGGGGACGAGCAGTACTTC.

This rearrangement joins TRBV19 to TRBJ2-5; D is possibly TRBD1 (5 bases). This CDR3 region has 14 residues. Trimming took 2 bases from V and 5 from J, leaving 12 bases between them. Germline-derived CDR1 and CDR2 are LNHDA and SQIVND (reference sequence). The CDR3 DNA reads as TGTGCCAGTAGTATAAGGGGTGGTACGGAGACCCAGTACTTC. It is translated as CASSIRGGTETQYF.

V is TRBV18 and J is TRBJ2-3; D unresolved. The CDR3 is made up of 14 amino acids. Trimming took off 2 bases at V and 1 base at J, with 7 bases between the two ends. Germline V gene sequence: CDR1 KGHSH, CDR2 LQKENI. The CDR3 coding sequence is TGTGCCAGCTCACCAGGGGAAGGCACAGATACGCAGTATTTT. It codes for CASSPGEGTDTQYF.

The chain uses TRBV29-1 and TRBJ2-2; D unclear. The V end was cut by 3 bases, the J end by 4 bases, with 9 bases between. CDR3 length equals 13 residues. CDR1 is SQVTM and CDR2 is ANQGSEA in the germline V gene. The chain's CDR3 is CSVDGQVTGELFF. For the CDR3, the DNA is TGCAGCGTTGATGGGCAGGTCACCGGGGAGCTGTTTTTT.

The chain combines TRBV7-3 with TRBJ1-1; D remains unclear. Germline values: CDR1 SGHTA, CDR2 FQGTGA. Trimming stripped 5 bases from V and 0 bases from J, with 7 bases between. This CDR3 comprises 13 residues. CDR3 loop: CASSRDMNTEAFF. CDR3 bases: TGTGCCAGCAGCAGGGATATGAACACTGAAGCTTTCTTT.

This clone was detected a few times. The V gene is TRBV29-1, the J gene TRBJ2-4; 8 positions match TRBD2. The CDR3 has 13 residues. V shed 6 bases and J 5 bases; nucleotides not matched to a gene: 6. Per the germline V gene, CDR1 is SQVTM and CDR2 is ANQGSEA. This CDR3 is CSVAGTRQNIQYF. DNA of the CDR3: TGCAGCGTCGCCGGGACTAGACAAAACATTCAGTACTTC.

Points on this clone: One junction end disagrees with the germline gene, perhaps due to a read error. This chain joins TRBV18 and TRBJ1-1; D ambiguous. The CDR3 runs to 12 residues. Looked up from germline, CDR1 is KGHSH and CDR2 is LQKENI. The CDR3 nucleotides are TGTGCCAGCCAAACGAGGAACACTGAAGCTCTCTTT. Its translation is CASQTRNTEALF. Supplemented by reference TRBV18 and TRBJ1-1, the full variable domain reads NAGVMQNPRHLVRRRGQEARLRCSPMKGHSHVYWYRQLPEEGLKFMVYLQKENIIDESGMPKERFSAEFPKEGPSILRIQQVVRGDSAAYFCASQTRNTEALFGQGTRLTVV.

This clone has only a few counts. This chain links TRBV15 with TRBJ2-1; TRBD2 might be the D (6 bases). Germline V lookup: CDR1 LNHNV, CDR2 YYDKDF (reference sequence). This CDR3 contains 13 residues. Deletions cut 5 bases from V and 9 bases from J, with 14 bases between. CDR3 sequence: CATSVAEGLEQFF. In DNA, the CDR3 is TGTGCCACCAGCGTAGCGGAGGGGCTTGAGCAGTTCTTC.

The chain combines TRBV29-1 with TRBJ2-7; TRBD1 is a possible D gene (8 bases). This CDR3 has 12 residues. V was pared by 7 bases and J by 5 bases, with 15 bases between. Per germline, CDR1 SQVTM and CDR2 ANQGSEA. The CDR3 DNA reads as TGCAGCGCGAACAGGGGGGGGCACGAGCAGTACTTC. Protein product: CSANRGGHEQYF.

This clone was counted once. The chain uses TRBV11-2 and TRBJ2-2; tentatively, D is TRBD2 (6 bases). Trimming left V 6 bases short and J 4 bases short, with 12 bases between. The CDR3 has 14 residues. Germline V gene data show CDR1 as SGHAT and CDR2 as FQNNGV. For the CDR3, the DNA is TGTGCCAGCAGAATACTAGCCGCCACCGGGGAGCTGTTTTTT. Amino acids: CASRILAATGELFF. Full variable domain (remainder filled in from reference TRBV11-2 and TRBJ2-2): EAGVAQSPRYKIIEKRQSVAFWCNPISGHATLYWYQQILGQGPKLLIQFQNNGVVDDSQLPKDRFSAERLKGVDSTLKIQPAKLEDSAVYLCASRILAATGELFFGEGSRLTVL.